This entry is about one T cell receptor beta chain. Its target is unknown. This sample stems from a study of beta chain features in type 1 diabetes. Across the whole study: Cell yields, gender and age were comparable in patients and healthy donors. Study results and limitations: Within patients, naive, central memory and Treg TCRB repertoires seemed more similar than within healthy donors. There were fewer insertions and more deletions at the VDJ junctions of type 1 diabetes patients.

Sorting that relied on CD45RO/CCR7/CD25/CD127/CD95/CD27 yielded CD4+ naive, central memory, regulatory and stem cell-like memory cells. Isolated RNA was reverse transcribed in full, so expressed TCRB transcripts were sequenced. Data came from immunoSEQ multiplex PCR; TCRdb stores just in-frame clones and leaves some out. The sample has under 300,000 clones, 7.5% to 9.5% seen once. From germline, CDR1 is KGHSH and CDR2 LQKENI. V was trimmed by 3 bases and J by 6 bases, leaving 8 bases between them. The CDR3 has 12 amino acids. Sequencing input: central memory CD4+ T cells from blood. The TCR was taken from a woman in her late teens or twenties in good health. V gene TRBV18 combines with J gene TRBJ1-2; D is uncertain. The CDR3 DNA reads TGTGCCAGCTCACCGGTTCGGGATGGCTACACCTTC. Encoded protein: CASSPVRDGYTF.